These 27 T cell receptor beta chains were all obtained from the same sample, sequenced in a study of cytomegalovirus exposure and HLA in healthy donors. The PCR employed 60 Vbeta primers together with 13 Jbeta primers. The protocol was immunoSEQ multiplex PCR, while the TCRdb copy is restricted to in-frame clones and leaves out a portion. This sample has over 150,000 clones, with roughly four fifths found just once. Material: PBMCs. The receptors come from a male donor in good health and CMV-seronegative.

This clone showed up just a few times. The genes are TRBV25-1 and TRBJ1-2, with 9 bases fitting TRBD1. J was trimmed by 2 bases and V by 4 bases; bases with no gene match: 2. The germline V gene has CDR1 MGHDK and CDR2 SYGVNS. This CDR3 has 14 residues. The CDR3 loop is CASSAGTGNYGYTF. The CDR3 bases are TGTGCCAGCAGTGCCGGGACAGGGAACTATGGCTACACCTTC.

This clone was recorded only once. The gene calls are TRBV19 and TRBJ2-1, with 8 bases lining up with TRBD2. V lost 4 bases to trimming and J lost 5 bases; unmatched junction nucleotides: 7. The length of the CDR3 is 15 residues. Looked up from germline, CDR1 is LNHDA and CDR2 is SQIVND (reference sequence). The DNA for the CDR3 is TGTGCCAGTAGTAACCGACTAGCGCAAAACAATGAGCAGTTCTTC. Translation: CASSNRLAQNNEQFF.

V usage is TRBV6-5 and J usage is TRBJ1-3; no firm D call. Trimming stripped 1 base from V and 0 bases from J, with 7 bases between. Germline V gene data show CDR1 as MNHEY and CDR2 as SVGAGI. The CDR3 is 15 residues long. CDR3: CASSYFPRSGNTIYF. CDR3 coding DNA: TGTGCCAGCAGTTACTTCCCTCGCTCTGGAAACACCATATATTTT.

The V call is TRBV10-3, the J call TRBJ1-5; perhaps TRBD1 as D (5 bases). Germline V gene data show CDR1 as ENHRY and CDR2 as SYGVKD. There are 15 residues in the CDR3. Trimming cost V 0 bases and J 3 bases, with 9 bases left between them. As DNA, the CDR3 is TGTGCCATCAGTGAGTCGGGGCAGCTCAATCAGCCCCAGCATTTT. This translates into CAISESGQLNQPQHF.

The rearrangement joins TRBV7-3 to TRBJ2-5, with D uncertain. V lost 3 bases to trimming and J lost 2 bases, with 7 bases between them. Germline values: CDR1 SGHTA, CDR2 FQGTGA. The CDR3 is 13 amino acids. CDR3 sequence (DNA): TGTGCCAGCAGCTTTCAAGCACAAGAGACCCAGTACTTC. Its protein is CASSFQAQETQYF. The variable domain in full, with the rest retrieved from reference TRBV7-3 and TRBJ2-5, is GAGVSQTPSNKVTEKGKYVELRCDPISGHTALYWYRQSLGQGPEFLIYFQGTGAADDSGLPNDRFFAVRPEGSVSTLKIQRTERGDSAVYLCASSFQAQETQYFGPGTRLLVL.

The chain has TRBV11-2 and TRBJ2-1; 13 bases are a match to TRBD2. The CDR3 contains 17 residues. The V segment lost 4 bases and the J segment 6 bases; nucleotides outside the gene matches: 9. CDR1 and CDR2 (germline): SGHAT, FQNNGV. The CDR3 region has the DNA TGTGCCAGCAGCTCCGGGACTAGCGGGATCGTTCTCAATGAGCAGTTCTTC. It yields the protein CASSSGTSGIVLNEQFF.

The chain combines TRBV15 with TRBJ2-1, with 8 bases that match TRBD2. From germline, CDR1 is LNHNV and CDR2 YYDKDF (reference sequence). The CDR3 covers 16 residues. V lost 4 bases, J lost 7 bases, and 12 bases stayed unmatched. In nucleotides, the CDR3 is TGTGCCACCAGCACCCACGGGACTAGTCGGGAAAATGAGCAGTTCTTC. Amino acid sequence: CATSTHGTSRENEQFF.

The chain couples TRBV30 to TRBJ1-1; TRBD1 matches 7 bases. Germline lookup yields CDR1 GTSNPN and CDR2 SVGIG (reference sequence). The V gene end was trimmed by 1 base and the J gene end by 0 bases; junction bases not matched to a gene: 2. This CDR3 region has 14 residues. The CDR3 bases are TGTGCCTGGAGTGGGGACAGATTGAACACTGAAGCTTTCTTT. This encodes CAWSGDRLNTEAFF.

The rearrangement joins TRBV11-2 to TRBJ2-5, with 7 bases aligning to TRBD1. The CDR3 loop spans 14 amino acids. Per germline, CDR1 SGHAT and CDR2 FQNNGV. V lost 5 bases, J lost 7 bases, and 10 bases stayed unmatched. The CDR3, as DNA: TGTGCCAGCAGCCCATATACAGGGGATGGGACCCAGTACTTC. The encoded protein is CASSPYTGDGTQYF.

The V gene is TRBV30, the J gene TRBJ1-6; 8 nucleotides line up with TRBD1. V was pared by 7 bases and J by 14 bases, with 4 bases of the junction left unmatched. The CDR3 runs 10 residues. From germline, CDR1 is GTSNPN and CDR2 SVGIG (reference sequence). CDR3 nucleotides: TGTGCCTCAGGGGGCTTGGCCCTCCACTTT. This translates into CASGGLALHF.

This clone appeared a few times. At the DNA level, this CDR3 is encoded by other sequences in the same sample as well. The chain links TRBV6-5 to TRBJ1-2; D remains unclear. The CDR3 consists of 14 residues. V was clipped by 0 bases and J by 3 bases, with 8 bases between them. Germline V gene lookup returns CDR1 MNHEY and CDR2 SVGAGI. The CDR3 sequence: CASSYSTGDYGYTF. CDR3 coding DNA: TGTGCCAGCAGTTACTCGACGGGTGACTATGGCTACACCTTC.

There are a few counts of this clone. V and J are TRBV5-4 and TRBJ2-6; D remains unclear. V lost 3 bases and J lost 0, with 7 bases in between. Germline V CDR1 and CDR2: SGHNT, YYREEE (reference sequence). This CDR3 region has 15 residues. Here the CDR3 DNA reads TGTGCCAGCAGCTCGCCCGGCTCTGGGGCCAACGTCCTGACTTTC. The encoded protein is CASSSPGSGANVLTF.

The chain links TRBV19 to TRBJ2-7; TRBD1 might be the D (6 bases). The CDR3 has 15 amino acids. Germline V gene lookup returns CDR1 LNHDA and CDR2 SQIVND (reference sequence). V dropped 6 bases and J dropped 2 bases, with 17 bases sitting between them. CDR3: CASSRYREFPYEQYF. The CDR3 region has the DNA TGTGCCAGTAGCCGTTACAGGGAGTTCCCCTACGAGCAGTACTTC.

The chain uses TRBV7-2 and TRBJ1-2; D gene ambiguous. V lost 1 base and J 4 bases, leaving 13 bases between the germline ends. Per germline, CDR1 SGHTA and CDR2 FQGNSA. This CDR3 is built from 15 residues. DNA of the CDR3: TGTGCCAGCAGCTTAGGGGAGTGGCCGATCTATGGCTACACCTTC. It codes for CASSLGEWPIYGYTF. The full variable domain, its missing parts supplied by reference TRBV7-2 and TRBJ1-2, is GAGVSQSPSNKVTEKGKDVELRCDPISGHTALYWYRQSLGQGLEFLIYFQGNSAPDKSGLPSDRFSAERTGGSVSTLTIQRTQQEDSAVYLCASSLGEWPIYGYTFGSGTRLTVV.

This clone was found once. This chain links TRBV5-5 with TRBJ2-7; D gene ambiguous. Germline assignment: CDR1 SGHKS and CDR2 YYEKEE (reference sequence). V was cut by 4 bases and J by 4 bases, with 6 bases left in between. The CDR3 length is 11 residues. CDR3 nucleotides: TGTGCCAGCAGCCCAGATTACGAGCAGTACTTC. Translated, it gives CASSPDYEQYF.

This clone was detected only once. The chain employs TRBV4-1 and TRBJ1-1, with 9 bases matching TRBD1. The CDR3 runs to 17 residues. Germline V CDR1 and CDR2: MGHRA, YSYEKL. V shed 4 bases, J shed 0 bases, and the junction held 9 bases outside the gene matches. In DNA, the CDR3 is TGCGCCAGCAGCCTTCAGACAGGGGGAGTAGTGAACACTGAAGCTTTCTTT. Its translation is CASSLQTGGVVNTEAFF.

V is TRBV30 and J is TRBJ1-2; 7 bases match TRBD1. V gave up 3 bases and J gave up 1 base; unmatched junction bases: 14. This CDR3 region has 17 residues. Germline V CDR1 and CDR2: GTSNPN, SVGIG (reference sequence). CDR3 bases: TGTGCCTGGAGCGACCTCAGACTGGGACAGCGTAACTATGGCTACACCTTC. Amino acids: CAWSDLRLGQRNYGYTF.

The chain joins TRBV11-1 to TRBJ2-7; D ambiguous. Germline V gene data show CDR1 as SGHAT and CDR2 as FQDESV (reference sequence). The CDR3 extends over 13 amino acids. V was trimmed by 6 bases and J by 2 bases, leaving 11 bases between them. CDR3 residues: CASRFSTTYEQYF. CDR3 nucleotides: TGTGCCAGCAGGTTTTCCACTACCTACGAGCAGTACTTC. The full variable domain, rest sourced from reference TRBV11-1 and TRBJ2-7, is EAEVAQSPRYKITEKSQAVAFWCDPISGHATLYWYRQILGQGPELLVQFQDESVVDDSQLPKDRFSAERLKGVDSTLKIQPAELGDSAMYLCASRFSTTYEQYFGPGTRLTVT.

This chain joins TRBV6-5 and TRBJ1-1; 9 bases agree with TRBD1. CDR1 is MNHEY, CDR2 SVGAGI, per germline. J gave up 2 bases and V 6 bases, and 4 bases lay outside the gene matches. The CDR3 is 14 residues long. This chain's CDR3 is CASRKTGGNTEAFF. Written as DNA, the CDR3 is TGTGCCAGCAGAAAGACAGGGGGAAACACTGAAGCTTTCTTT.

The chain combines TRBV28 with TRBJ2-7; 9 bases match TRBD2. V dropped 5 bases and J dropped 0; count of bases not matched to a gene: 8. CDR1 and CDR2 from the germline V gene are MDHEN and SYDVKM. CDR3 length: 16 residues. The chain's CDR3 is CASSPALAGLSYEQYF. In DNA, the CDR3 is TGTGCCAGCAGTCCCGCACTAGCGGGCCTCTCCTACGAGCAGTACTTC.

The CDR3 here is CASSPRQGSDNEQFF. CDR3 DNA sequence: TGTGCCAGCAGCCCCCGGCAGGGGTCGGATAATGAGCAGTTCTTC. The chain employs TRBV11-2 and TRBJ2-1; D is possibly TRBD1 (6 bases). This CDR3 contains 15 residues. V lost 5 bases and J lost 7, with 18 bases in between. Germline V gene data show CDR1 as SGHAT and CDR2 as FQNNGV.

CDR3 nucleotide sequence: TGTGCCAGCAGCGCTAGAGGTGTAGCGGGAGGGCCTGATACGCAGTATTTT. Translating it yields CASSARGVAGGPDTQYF. V and J are TRBV7-6 and TRBJ2-3; TRBD2 agrees at 11 bases. Trimming took 5 bases from V and 6 from J; bases not matched to a gene: 13. The CDR3 loop spans 17 amino acids. Germline V gene lookup returns CDR1 SGHVS and CDR2 FNYEAQ.

The rearrangement joins TRBV27 to TRBJ2-2; 8 nucleotides agree with TRBD2. Germline V gives CDR1 MNHEY, CDR2 SMNVEV (reference sequence). V was clipped by 5 bases and J by 3 bases; unmatched bases: 5. The CDR3 loop spans 15 amino acids. The CDR3 sequence is CASSKAGAYTGELFF. Here the CDR3 DNA reads TGTGCCAGCAGTAAAGCGGGGGCTTACACCGGGGAGCTGTTTTTT.

The chain couples TRBV6-4 to TRBJ2-1, with D possibly matching TRBD1 (6 bases). From germline, CDR1 is MRHNA and CDR2 SNTAGT. Trimming left V 5 bases short and J 2 bases short, with 13 bases between. This CDR3 has 15 amino acids. This CDR3 is CASSSQGTPYNEQFF. CDR3 DNA sequence: TGTGCCAGCAGTTCCCAGGGGACCCCCTACAATGAGCAGTTCTTC.

This chain's CDR3 is CASSPRSEQETQYF. The CDR3 nucleotides read TGTGCCAGCAGCCCCCGTAGCGAACAAGAGACCCAGTACTTC. The rearrangement links TRBV5-4 to TRBJ2-5, with D possibly TRBD2 on 5 matching bases. The V and J ends lost 4 bases and 2 bases respectively, with 12 bases between them. The CDR3 runs 14 residues. CDR1 and CDR2 from the germline V gene are SGHNT and YYREEE (reference sequence).

The J gene is TRBJ1-1, the V gene TRBV4-2; tentatively, D is TRBD1 (5 bases). The CDR3 is made up of 17 amino acids. Trimming pared 3 bases from V and 1 base from J, leaving 18 bases between. Germline values: CDR1 LGHNA, CDR2 YNFKEQ. This CDR3 reads CASSQLLGLRENTEAFF. DNA of the CDR3: TGTGCCAGCAGCCAGCTTTTGGGCCTCAGGGAGAACACTGAAGCTTTCTTT.

V and J are TRBV2 and TRBJ2-7; D is perhaps TRBD1 (6 bases). The V end was cut by 6 bases, the J end by 4 bases, with 13 bases between. The CDR3 is 13 residues long. Germline loops: CDR1 SNHLY, CDR2 FYNNEI. For the CDR3, the DNA is TGTGCCAGCAGGGCGGACAGTAGATACGAGCAGTACTTC. Amino acid sequence: CASRADSRYEQYF.